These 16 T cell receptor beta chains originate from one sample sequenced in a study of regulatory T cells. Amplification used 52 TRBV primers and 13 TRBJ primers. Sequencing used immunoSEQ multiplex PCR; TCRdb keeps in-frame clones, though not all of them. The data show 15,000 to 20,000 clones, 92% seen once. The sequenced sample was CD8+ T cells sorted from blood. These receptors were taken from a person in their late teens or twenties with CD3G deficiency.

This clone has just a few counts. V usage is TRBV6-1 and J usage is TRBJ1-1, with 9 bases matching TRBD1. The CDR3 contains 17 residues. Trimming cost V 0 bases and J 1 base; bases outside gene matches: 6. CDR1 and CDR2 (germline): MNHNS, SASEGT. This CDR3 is CASSEASATGGNTEAFF. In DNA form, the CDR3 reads TGTGCCAGCAGTGAAGCGAGCGCGACAGGGGGGAACACTGAAGCTTTCTTT.

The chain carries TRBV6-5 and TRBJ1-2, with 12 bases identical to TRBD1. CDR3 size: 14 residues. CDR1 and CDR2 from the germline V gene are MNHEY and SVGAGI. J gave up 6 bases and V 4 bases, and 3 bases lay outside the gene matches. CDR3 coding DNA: TGTGCCAGCAGTTGGGGACAGGGGGCGGATGGCTACACCTTC. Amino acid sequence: CASSWGQGADGYTF.

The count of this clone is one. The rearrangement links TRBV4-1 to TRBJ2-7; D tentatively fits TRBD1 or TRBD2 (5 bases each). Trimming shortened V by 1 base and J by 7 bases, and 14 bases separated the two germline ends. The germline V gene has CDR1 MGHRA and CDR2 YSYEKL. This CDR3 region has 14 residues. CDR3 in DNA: TGCGCCAGCAGCCAAGTTGGGGGTGTGGTTGAGCAGTACTTC. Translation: CASSQVGGVVEQYF.

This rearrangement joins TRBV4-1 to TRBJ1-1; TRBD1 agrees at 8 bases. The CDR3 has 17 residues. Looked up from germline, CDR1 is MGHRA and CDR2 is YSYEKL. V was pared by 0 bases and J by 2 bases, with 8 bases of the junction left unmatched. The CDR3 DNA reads TGCGCCAGCAGCCAAGAAACACCAGGACAGGGAAACACTGAAGCTTTCTTT. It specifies CASSQETPGQGNTEAFF.

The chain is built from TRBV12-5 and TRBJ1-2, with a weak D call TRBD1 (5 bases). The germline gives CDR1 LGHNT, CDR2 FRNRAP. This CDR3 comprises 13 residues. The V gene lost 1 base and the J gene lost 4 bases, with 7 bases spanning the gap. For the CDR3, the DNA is TGTGCTAGTGGTTTGGCAGGGTGCTATGGCTACACCTTC. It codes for CASGLAGCYGYTF.

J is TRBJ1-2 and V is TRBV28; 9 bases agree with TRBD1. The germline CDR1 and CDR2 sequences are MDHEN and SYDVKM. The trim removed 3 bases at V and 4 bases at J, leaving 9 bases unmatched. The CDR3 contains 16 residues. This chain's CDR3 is CASSFAGTGSIYGYTF. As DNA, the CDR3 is TGTGCCAGCAGTTTCGCTGGGACAGGGTCTATCTATGGCTACACCTTC.

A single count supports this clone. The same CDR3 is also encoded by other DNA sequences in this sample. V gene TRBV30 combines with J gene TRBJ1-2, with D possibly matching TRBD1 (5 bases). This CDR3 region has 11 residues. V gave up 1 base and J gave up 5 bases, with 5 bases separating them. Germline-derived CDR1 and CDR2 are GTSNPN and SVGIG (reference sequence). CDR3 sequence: CAWSEGYGYTF. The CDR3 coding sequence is TGTGCCTGGAGTGAGGGGTATGGCTACACCTTC.

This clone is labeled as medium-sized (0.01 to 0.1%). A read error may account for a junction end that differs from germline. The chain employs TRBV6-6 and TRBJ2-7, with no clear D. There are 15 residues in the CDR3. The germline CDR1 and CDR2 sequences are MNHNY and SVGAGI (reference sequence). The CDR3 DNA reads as TGTGCCAGCATTTACTCAACGTCCGGATCCTACGAGCAGTACTTC. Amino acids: CASIYSTSGSYEQYF.

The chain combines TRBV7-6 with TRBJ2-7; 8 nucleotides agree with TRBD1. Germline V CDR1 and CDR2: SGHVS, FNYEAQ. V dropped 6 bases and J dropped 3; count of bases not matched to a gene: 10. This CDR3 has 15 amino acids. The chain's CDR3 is CASRQGQGERYEQYF. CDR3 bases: TGTGCCAGCAGACAAGGACAGGGTGAACGCTACGAGCAGTACTTC.

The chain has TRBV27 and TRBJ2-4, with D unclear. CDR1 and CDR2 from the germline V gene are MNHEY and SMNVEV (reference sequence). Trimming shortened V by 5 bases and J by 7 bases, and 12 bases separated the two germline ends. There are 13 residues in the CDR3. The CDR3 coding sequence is TGTGCCAGCAGTAACGGCGGTTGGAACATTCAGTACTTC. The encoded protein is CASSNGGWNIQYF.

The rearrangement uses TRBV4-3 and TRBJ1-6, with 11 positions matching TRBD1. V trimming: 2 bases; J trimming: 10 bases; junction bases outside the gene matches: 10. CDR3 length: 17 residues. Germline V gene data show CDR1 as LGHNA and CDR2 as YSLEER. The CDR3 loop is CASSQLLGQGAGSPLHF. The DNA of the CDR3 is TGCGCCAGCAGCCAATTATTAGGACAGGGGGCAGGGTCACCCCTCCACTTT.

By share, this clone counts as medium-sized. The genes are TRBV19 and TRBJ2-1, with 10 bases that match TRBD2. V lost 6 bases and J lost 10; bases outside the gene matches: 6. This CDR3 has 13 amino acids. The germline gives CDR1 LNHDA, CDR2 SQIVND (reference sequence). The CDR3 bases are TGTGCCAGTAGCGGGACTAGCGTGGGAGAGCAGTTCTTC. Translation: CASSGTSVGEQFF.

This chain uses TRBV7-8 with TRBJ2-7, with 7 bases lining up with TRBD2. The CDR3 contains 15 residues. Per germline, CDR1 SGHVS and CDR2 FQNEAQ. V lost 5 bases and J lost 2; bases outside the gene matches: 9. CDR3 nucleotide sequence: TGTGCCAGCAGCCCCTCCGCGGGGGTCCCCTACGAGCAGTACTTC. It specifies CASSPSAGVPYEQYF.

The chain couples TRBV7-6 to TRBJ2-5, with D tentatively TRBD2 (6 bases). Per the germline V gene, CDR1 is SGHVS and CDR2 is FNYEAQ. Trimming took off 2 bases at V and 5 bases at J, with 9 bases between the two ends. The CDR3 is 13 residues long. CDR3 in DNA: TGTGCCAGCAGCTTAAGGAGGGCCGAGACCCAGTACTTC. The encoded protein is CASSLRRAETQYF.

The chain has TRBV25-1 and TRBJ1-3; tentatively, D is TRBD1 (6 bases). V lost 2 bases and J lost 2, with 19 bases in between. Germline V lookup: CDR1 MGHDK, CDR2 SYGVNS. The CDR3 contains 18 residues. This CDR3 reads CASSEQRGLEGAGNTIYF. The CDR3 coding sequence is TGTGCCAGCAGTGAACAGCGGGGATTGGAGGGGGCTGGAAACACCATATATTTT.

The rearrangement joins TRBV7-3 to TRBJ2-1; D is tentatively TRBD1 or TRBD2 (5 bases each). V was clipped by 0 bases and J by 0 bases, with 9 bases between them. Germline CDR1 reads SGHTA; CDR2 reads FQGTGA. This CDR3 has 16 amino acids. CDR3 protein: CASSLTGPYSYNEQFF. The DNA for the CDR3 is TGTGCCAGCAGCTTAACGGGACCCTACTCCTACAATGAGCAGTTCTTC.